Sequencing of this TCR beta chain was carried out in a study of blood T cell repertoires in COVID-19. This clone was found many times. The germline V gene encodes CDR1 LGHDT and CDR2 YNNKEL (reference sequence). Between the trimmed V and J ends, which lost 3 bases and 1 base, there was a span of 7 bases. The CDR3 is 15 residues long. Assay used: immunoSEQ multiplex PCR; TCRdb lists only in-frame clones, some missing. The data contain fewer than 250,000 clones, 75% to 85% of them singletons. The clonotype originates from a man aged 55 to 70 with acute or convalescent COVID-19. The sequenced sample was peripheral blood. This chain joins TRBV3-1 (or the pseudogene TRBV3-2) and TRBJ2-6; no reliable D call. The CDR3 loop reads CASSQHGSGANVLTF. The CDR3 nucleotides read TGTGCCAGCAGCCAGCACGGGTCTGGGGCCAACGTCCTGACTTTC.